Each of the 13 T cell receptor beta chains below was sequenced from the same sample in a study of control samples from healthy donors and cancer patients. Clones were read by immunoSEQ multiplex PCR, and TCRdb kept only the in-frame ones, dropping some. This sample has roughly 400,000 clones; 80% to 95% occur once, and the top ten carry 5% to 8%. Sequencing was performed on PBMCs. Receptors were obtained from a man aged 40-49 years with head and neck cancer.

The V call is TRBV20-1, the J call TRBJ2-5; D gene unclear. Trimming removed 0 bases from V and 5 bases from J, with 4 bases in between. Looked up from germline, CDR1 is DFQATT and CDR2 is SNEGSKA (reference sequence). The CDR3 consists of 11 residues. The CDR3 nucleotides read TGCAGTGCTAGAGACTGGGAGACCCAGTACTTC. Its translation is CSARDWETQYF.

In its sample, this clone was seen once. CDR3 sequence reads: CASSLPPGQGGWETQYF. The CDR3 DNA is TGTGCCAGCAGCTTGCCCCCGGGACAGGGGGGATGGGAGACCCAGTACTTC. The genes are TRBV5-8 and TRBJ2-5, with TRBD1 matching 11 bases. The V and J ends lost 1 base and 5 bases, in that order; junction bases with no gene match: 10. Germline-derived CDR1 and CDR2 are SGHTS and YDEGEE. The CDR3 contains 17 residues.

The rearrangement uses TRBV2 and TRBJ2-7, with TRBD1 identical over 10 bases. The CDR3 has 14 amino acids. Germline CDR1 and CDR2: SNHLY and FYNNEI. V gave up 6 bases and J gave up 4 bases; unmatched junction bases: 6. The CDR3 sequence: CASSPGQGKYEQYF. For the CDR3, the DNA is TGTGCCAGCAGCCCGGGACAGGGGAAGTACGAGCAGTACTTC.

This clone has only one observation. The gene calls are TRBV11-3 and TRBJ2-2; D is uncertain. Germline V CDR1 and CDR2: SGHNT, YENEEA. Trimming removed 6 bases at V and 7 bases at J, with 9 bases between. This CDR3 is built from 12 residues. CDR3 nucleotides: TGTGCCAGCAGTACATTGGGCGGGGAGCTGTTTTTT. Protein product: CASSTLGGELFF.

This clone was picked up one time. The genes are TRBV18 and TRBJ1-3, with TRBD1 identical over 8 bases. Germline loops: CDR1 KGHSH, CDR2 LQKENI. With V trimmed by 3 bases and J by 7 bases, 17 bases remained unmatched. This CDR3 has 18 residues. The CDR3 reads CASSPRQGSDVGRNTIYF. In DNA, the CDR3 is TGTGCCAGCTCACCGCGACAGGGGTCCGACGTTGGACGGAACACCATATATTTT.

This clone turned up a few times. V gene TRBV4-2 combines with J gene TRBJ1-1; 9 positions match TRBD1. CDR3 length equals 15 residues. The germline gives CDR1 LGHNA, CDR2 YNFKEQ. Unmatched junction bases numbered 6, after V lost 2 bases and J lost 5 bases. This chain's CDR3 is CASSQMGQGGTEAFF. As DNA, the CDR3 is TGTGCCAGCAGCCAAATGGGACAGGGAGGGACTGAAGCTTTCTTT.

The chain uses TRBV2 and TRBJ1-2; D is ambiguous. The CDR3 sequence is 15 residues long. V was pared by 0 bases and J by 0 bases, with 8 bases between. Germline V lookup: CDR1 SNHLY, CDR2 FYNNEI. The CDR3 DNA reads TGTGCCAGCAGTGAAGCGGGAGTGACTAACTATGGCTACACCTTC. Its translation: CASSEAGVTNYGYTF.

For this clone: The sample holds other DNA sequences that translate to the same CDR3. V gene TRBV10-3 combines with J gene TRBJ1-4; no clear D gene. V lost 3 bases and J 7 bases, leaving 3 bases between the germline ends. Germline V gene data show CDR1 as ENHRY and CDR2 as SYGVKD. The CDR3 covers 11 residues. Here the CDR3 DNA reads TGTGCCATCAGTGAAGGTGAAAAACTGTTTTTT. Translation gives CAISEGEKLFF.

The chain combines TRBV6-5 with TRBJ1-1, with unresolved D. This CDR3 comprises 13 residues. In germline, CDR1 is MNHEY, CDR2 SVGAGI. V dropped 7 bases and J dropped 0 bases, with 9 bases sitting between them. This CDR3 reads CASTRELNTEAFF. CDR3 nucleotides: TGTGCCAGCACCAGAGAGTTGAACACTGAAGCTTTCTTT.

The chain uses TRBV6-1 and TRBJ2-3; D is unresolved. The CDR3 covers 14 residues. In germline, CDR1 is MNHNS, CDR2 SASEGT. V dropped 3 bases and J dropped 0 bases, with 7 bases sitting between them. CDR3 in amino acids: CASSEYRSTDTQYF. The CDR3 DNA reads as TGTGCCAGCAGTGAGTATCGTAGCACAGATACGCAGTATTTT.

The genes are TRBV19 and TRBJ1-1; TRBD1 matches at 8 bases. CDR1 is LNHDA and CDR2 is SQIVND in the germline V gene (reference sequence). There are 13 residues in the CDR3. Germline trimming cut 7 bases from V and 6 bases from J; bases unmatched to any gene: 7. CDR3 sequence (DNA): TGTGCCAGTACCCGAGACAGGGGCGCTGAAGCTTTCTTT. The encoded protein is CASTRDRGAEAFF. The whole variable domain, remainder taken from reference TRBV19 and TRBJ1-1, is DGGITQSPKYLFRKEGQNVTLSCEQNLNHDAMYWYRQDPGQGLRLIYYSQIVNDFQKGDIAEGYSVSREKKESFPLTVTSAQKNPTAFYLCASTRDRGAEAFFGQGTRLTVV.

The chain uses TRBV30 and TRBJ2-1; tentatively, D is TRBD1 (6 bases). CDR3 length: 13 residues. The V end was cut by 6 bases, the J end by 7 bases, with 16 bases between. From germline, CDR1 is GTSNPN and CDR2 SVGIG (reference sequence). The CDR3: CACLGGPGNEQFF. The DNA for the CDR3 is TGTGCCTGCCTAGGGGGACCGGGGAATGAGCAGTTCTTC.

The gene calls are TRBV6-5 and TRBJ1-2; 7 nucleotides line up with TRBD1. Germline V gene data show CDR1 as MNHEY and CDR2 as SVGAGI. With 1 base clipped from V and 8 bases from J, the junction kept 4 bases outside the gene matches. This CDR3 region has 13 residues. The CDR3 spells CASSYLDRVGYTF. The CDR3 DNA follows: TGTGCCAGCAGTTACTTAGACAGGGTCGGCTACACCTTC.